The entry below gives a single T cell receptor (beta chain) sequence along with its context. This sample is drawn from a study of blood T cell repertoires in COVID-19. Study-wide background: PBMCs, B-cell-depleted T cells, or T cells provided the cDNA or gDNA that made up the material.

The authors' processing: Cell counts per sample came from amplifying reference gene primers. Profiled with immunoSEQ multiplex PCR; TCRdb holds only in-frame clones, not every one. V, J and clone size are those of that table, while D and trimming were read from the DNA. This repertoire shows hundreds of thousands of clones, around 86% found once; its top ten account for 4% to 4.5%. J was trimmed by 8 bases and V by 4 bases; bases with no gene match: 6. This CDR3 has 15 amino acids. Per the germline V gene, CDR1 is SNHLY and CDR2 is FYNNEI. This sequence joins TRBV2 and TRBJ2-3; 13 nucleotides agree with TRBD2. This clonotype was sampled from a middle-aged man with acute or convalescent COVID-19. Sample: peripheral blood. CDR3 sequence reads: CASSATSGGAGTQYF. DNA for the CDR3: TGTGCCAGCAGTGCTACTAGCGGGGGGGCGGGTACGCAGTATTTT. Complete variable domain (other parts from reference TRBV2 and TRBJ2-3): EPEVTQTPSHQVTQMGQEVILRCVPISNHLYFYWYRQILGQKVEFLVSFYNNEISEKSEIFDDQFSVERPDGSNFTLKIRSTKLEDSAMYFCASSATSGGAGTQYFGPGTRLTVL.